The next 28 T cell receptor beta chains were all read from a single sample in a study of T cell responses to AZD1222 COVID-19 vaccine. The assay was immunoSEQ multiplex PCR, and TCRdb's table has in-frame clones only and misses some. Of approximately 140,000 clones in the sample, roughly 92% were seen once. The sample was peripheral blood, taken on day 0 of AZD1222 vaccination. The receptors come from an adult in good health.

The chain recombines TRBV11-2 with TRBJ2-1; D is ambiguous. Deletions cut 5 bases from V and 6 bases from J, with 11 bases between. Germline V lookup: CDR1 SGHAT, CDR2 FQNNGV. This CDR3 region has 13 residues. CDR3 sequence reads: CASSVRSPNEQFF. As DNA, the CDR3 is TGTGCCAGCAGCGTTAGATCCCCCAATGAGCAGTTCTTC.

Only a few counts were recorded for this clone. The chain joins TRBV7-9 to TRBJ1-4, with 7 nucleotides matching TRBD1. Germline CDR1 is SEHNR and CDR2 is FQNEAQ (reference sequence). CDR3 length: 12 amino acids. The V segment lost 5 bases and the J segment 7 bases; nucleotides outside the gene matches: 1. For the CDR3, the DNA is TGTGCCAGCAGCGACAGGGCTGAAAAACTGTTTTTT. It translates to CASSDRAEKLFF. Variable domain in full (rest from reference TRBV7-9 and TRBJ1-4): DTGVSQNPRHKITKRGQNVTFRCDPISEHNRLYWYRQTLGQGPEFLTYFQNEAQLEKSRLLSDRFSAERPKGSFSTLEIQRTEQGDSAMYLCASSDRAEKLFFGSGTQLSVL.

The gene calls are TRBV9 and TRBJ2-2; 9 bases map to TRBD1. CDR3 length equals 16 residues. V dropped 3 bases and J dropped 7; count of bases not matched to a gene: 10. Germline CDR1 and CDR2: SGDLS and YYNGEE. Here the CDR3 reads CASSATGGAYDGELFF. The CDR3 DNA is TGTGCCAGCAGCGCTACAGGGGGCGCATATGACGGGGAGCTGTTTTTT. Supplemented by reference TRBV9 and TRBJ2-2, the full variable domain reads DSGVTQTPKHLITATGQRVTLRCSPRSGDLSVYWYQQSLDQGLQFLIQYYNGEERAKGNILERFSAQQFPDLHSELNLSSLELGDSALYFCASSATGGAYDGELFFGEGSRLTVL.

The chain combines TRBV5-1 with TRBJ1-4; D is uncertain. CDR1 and CDR2 (germline): SGHRS, YFSETQ. V lost 0 bases, J lost 4 bases, and 10 bases lay in between. The CDR3 has 15 residues. The CDR3: CASSLAPGVNEKLFF. DNA of the CDR3: TGCGCCAGCAGCTTGGCGCCGGGAGTTAATGAAAAACTGTTTTTT.

CDR3 sequence reads: CASSTVDSTNYGYTF. In DNA form, the CDR3 reads TGTGCCAGTAGTACTGTGGACAGTACTAACTATGGCTACACCTTC. The V and J genes are TRBV19 and TRBJ1-2, with D maybe TRBD1 (6 bases). The CDR3 is made up of 15 amino acids. In germline, CDR1 is LNHDA, CDR2 SQIVND (reference sequence). V lost 4 bases and J lost 0, with 12 bases in between.

The chain has TRBV3-1 (or the pseudogene TRBV3-2) and TRBJ1-4; D remains unclear. This CDR3 contains 16 residues. The V end was cut by 2 bases, the J end by 4 bases, with 14 bases between. The germline V gene encodes CDR1 LGHDT and CDR2 YNNKEL (reference sequence). The CDR3 loop reads CASSQTPGGHNEKLFF. CDR3 sequence (DNA): TGTGCCAGCAGCCAAACGCCTGGAGGGCATAATGAAAAACTGTTTTTT.

The V call is TRBV20-1, the J call TRBJ1-2, with unresolved D. Germline CDR1 reads DFQATT; CDR2 reads SNEGSKA (reference sequence). The CDR3 is 11 amino acids. The ends were cut back, 8 bases at V and 8 bases at J, with 15 bases in the middle. In DNA form, the CDR3 reads TGCAGTTCTACCATTACAGCAGGCTACACCTTC. Translation: CSSTITAGYTF.

The chain has TRBV9 and TRBJ1-1; weak D call: TRBD1 (5 bases). The CDR3 contains 15 residues. CDR1 and CDR2 (germline): SGDLS, YYNGEE. Trimming removed 0 bases at V and 5 bases at J, with 14 bases between. This CDR3 is CASSVGQSLSTEAFF. DNA for the CDR3: TGTGCCAGCAGCGTAGGACAGTCTTTAAGTACTGAAGCTTTCTTT.

The chain joins TRBV5-4 to TRBJ1-1; D gene unclear. This CDR3 spans 15 amino acids. Germline loops: CDR1 SGHNT, CDR2 YYREEE (reference sequence). V was shortened by 5 bases and J by 4 bases, with 18 bases between the two germline ends. Here the CDR3 DNA reads TGTGCCAGCAGTCAACTCGGATTGACGGGCACTGAAGCTTTCTTT. Amino acid sequence: CASSQLGLTGTEAFF.

The chain uses TRBV28 and TRBJ1-1; D unresolved. The V end lost 2 bases, the J end lost 0 bases, and 7 bases lay between the germline ends. From germline, CDR1 is MDHEN and CDR2 SYDVKM. The length of the CDR3 is 14 residues. The CDR3 coding sequence is TGTGCCAGCAGTTTAGGGAATCTGAACACTGAAGCTTTCTTT. Its translation is CASSLGNLNTEAFF.

V is TRBV29-1 and J is TRBJ2-6; D gene unclear. CDR3 size: 14 residues. CDR1 is SQVTM, CDR2 ANQGSEA, per germline. V was clipped by 5 bases and J by 7 bases, with 15 bases between them. Here the CDR3 reads CSVLVPLGANVLTF. DNA for the CDR3: TGCAGCGTTCTTGTCCCCCTCGGAGCCAACGTCCTGACTTTC.

The rearrangement joins TRBV7-2 to TRBJ1-1; D gene unclear. The CDR3 consists of 15 residues. The V end was cut by 7 bases, the J end by 0 bases, with 15 bases between. CDR1 and CDR2 (germline): SGHTA, FQGNSA. DNA of the CDR3: TGTGCCAGCAACCCTGAGTCCAGGTTGAACACTGAAGCTTTCTTT. As protein: CASNPESRLNTEAFF.

The rearrangement joins TRBV19 to TRBJ2-4; 12 nucleotides match TRBD2. Germline V gives CDR1 LNHDA, CDR2 SQIVND (reference sequence). V lost 2 bases to trimming and J lost 0 bases; unmatched junction nucleotides: 5. The CDR3 is 18 amino acids. The chain's CDR3 is CASSIQTSGGLAKNIQYF. The CDR3 region has the DNA TGTGCCAGTAGTATACAGACTAGCGGGGGTCTAGCCAAAAACATTCAGTACTTC.

This chain joins TRBV14 and TRBJ2-2, with D tentatively TRBD1 (7 bases). V lost 2 bases, J lost 2 bases, and 9 bases lay in between. There are 15 residues in the CDR3. CDR1 is SGHDN, CDR2 FVKESK, per germline. The CDR3 nucleotides read TGTGCCAGCAGCCAACAGGGGGGAAACACCGGGGAGCTGTTTTTT. This encodes CASSQQGGNTGELFF.

V is TRBV29-1 and J is TRBJ1-5; unclear D gene. Germline V gene data show CDR1 as SQVTM and CDR2 as ANQGSEA. The CDR3 is 13 residues long. The germline V and J ends were trimmed by 6 bases and 1 base, with 10 bases remaining between them. CDR3 loop: CSVGLGSNQPQHF. CDR3 nucleotides: TGCAGCGTGGGGTTGGGGAGCAATCAGCCCCAGCATTTT.

J is TRBJ1-1 and V is TRBV6-6, with unresolved D. The V end lost 7 bases, the J end lost 4 bases, and 22 bases lay between the germline ends. CDR3 length: 16 residues. Germline V gene lookup returns CDR1 MNHNY and CDR2 SVGAGI (reference sequence). The CDR3 coding sequence is TGTGCCAGCACTCGATTTTTATTTCCAGAGATCACTGAAGCTTTCTTT. Protein sequence: CASTRFLFPEITEAFF.

The chain has TRBV2 and TRBJ2-5; 12 bases agree with TRBD2. There are 15 residues in the CDR3. Germline V CDR1 and CDR2: SNHLY, FYNNEI. Unmatched junction bases numbered 7, after V lost 6 bases and J lost 5 bases. CDR3 region: CASSKTSGSGETQYF. DNA for the CDR3: TGTGCCAGCAGCAAGACTAGCGGGAGTGGGGAGACCCAGTACTTC.

This clone was seen only once. This rearrangement joins TRBV6-1 to TRBJ2-5, with unresolved D. Looked up from germline, CDR1 is MNHNS and CDR2 is SASEGT. Trimming stripped 0 bases from V and 1 base from J, with 9 bases between. The CDR3 is 15 residues long. CDR3 protein: CASSEAGTVQETQYF. The DNA for the CDR3 is TGTGCCAGCAGTGAAGCTGGAACAGTCCAAGAGACCCAGTACTTC.

V and J are TRBV6-5 and TRBJ1-1; 8 positions match TRBD1. Germline loops: CDR1 MNHEY, CDR2 SVGAGI. The CDR3 is 15 residues long. V shed 8 bases and J 1 base; nucleotides not matched to a gene: 9. As DNA, the CDR3 is TGTGCCAGCCTCGGTGCTGGGACAGGGAACACTGAAGCTTTCTTT. Its protein is CASLGAGTGNTEAFF.

The rearrangement links TRBV11-1 to TRBJ2-5; D is unclear. V lost 5 bases and J lost 7, with 20 bases in between. From germline, CDR1 is SGHAT and CDR2 FQDESV (reference sequence). The CDR3 sequence is 15 residues long. CDR3 nucleotides: TGTGCCAGCAGCCCGGAAAGGACGGTCGCAAGGACCCAGTACTTC. The encoded protein is CASSPERTVARTQYF.

The J gene is TRBJ1-5, the V gene TRBV30; D not resolved. The CDR3 runs 13 residues. V lost 1 base and J lost 6, with 10 bases in between. Germline V CDR1 and CDR2: GTSNPN, SVGIG (reference sequence). Here the CDR3 reads CAWSDGPSQPQHF. In DNA, the CDR3 is TGTGCCTGGAGTGATGGTCCAAGTCAGCCCCAGCATTTT.

The chain joins TRBV4-3 to TRBJ1-3; 7 bases agree with TRBD1. The CDR3 is made up of 14 amino acids. Germline values: CDR1 LGHNA, CDR2 YSLEER. V was pared by 5 bases and J by 1 base, with 2 bases of the junction left unmatched. The CDR3 nucleotides are TGCGCCAGCAGCGCGGGACAGTCTGGAAACACCATATATTTT. Its protein is CASSAGQSGNTIYF.

The chain combines TRBV18 with TRBJ2-1; D unresolved. Germline V gives CDR1 KGHSH, CDR2 LQKENI. This CDR3 contains 14 residues. The germline V and J ends were trimmed by 2 bases and 4 bases, with 9 bases remaining between them. The chain's CDR3 is CASSPFRSYNEQFF. The CDR3 DNA reads as TGTGCCAGCTCACCATTTCGGTCGTACAATGAGCAGTTCTTC.

The V and J genes are TRBV12-5 and TRBJ2-3; D gene unclear. Germline CDR1 LGHNT, CDR2 FRNRAP. This CDR3 contains 14 residues. The germline V and J ends were trimmed by 0 bases and 1 base, with 5 bases remaining between them. The CDR3 here is CASGLVARTDTQYF. The CDR3 coding sequence is TGTGCTAGTGGTTTGGTAGCGCGCACAGATACGCAGTATTTT.

CDR3 loop: CASSQEARDAYEQYF. The CDR3 bases are TGTGCCAGCAGCCAAGAAGCCCGGGATGCCTACGAGCAGTACTTC. The chain has TRBV4-2 and TRBJ2-7, with D possibly matching TRBD2 (5 bases). Trimming shortened V by 0 bases and J by 2 bases, and 11 bases separated the two germline ends. Germline-derived CDR1 and CDR2 are LGHNA and YNFKEQ. There are 15 residues in the CDR3.

This chain connects TRBV6-1 to TRBJ1-1; maybe TRBD1 (6 bases). V was trimmed by 0 bases and J by 9 bases, leaving 20 bases between them. Germline CDR1 reads MNHNS; CDR2 reads SASEGT. The CDR3 contains 16 residues. Written as DNA, the CDR3 is TGTGCCAGCAGTGAAGCACAGGGCCCGCGCGGGTGGAAAGCTTTCTTT. This gives the protein CASSEAQGPRGWKAFF.

The J gene is TRBJ2-7, the V gene TRBV30, with D perhaps matching TRBD2 (5 bases). Germline lookup yields CDR1 GTSNPN and CDR2 SVGIG (reference sequence). Deletions cut 4 bases from V and 5 bases from J, with 9 bases between. This CDR3 region has 11 residues. The chain's CDR3 is CAWTGFNEQYF. DNA for the CDR3: TGTGCCTGGACGGGGTTTAACGAGCAGTACTTC.

The V and J genes are TRBV10-2 and TRBJ1-3, with unresolved D. The germline gives CDR1 WSHSY, CDR2 SAAADI. This CDR3 contains 15 residues. The germline V and J ends were trimmed by 3 bases and 0 bases, with 9 bases remaining between them. The CDR3 protein is CASSEVGNSGNTIYF. The CDR3 region has the DNA TGCGCCAGCAGTGAAGTCGGGAACTCTGGAAACACCATATATTTT.